Sequencing of this T cell receptor beta chain was carried out in a study of blood T cell repertoires in COVID-19. The length of the CDR3 is 14 residues. Germline trimming cut 5 bases from V and 7 bases from J; bases unmatched to any gene: 9. Germline V CDR1 and CDR2: SGHNT, YENEEA. In the original analysis: Counts of nucleated cells, estimated from reference gene primer amplification, were obtained. Clones were read by immunoSEQ multiplex PCR, and TCRdb kept only the in-frame ones, dropping some. V, J and clone size are taken as reported in that table, and D and trimming were inferred from the DNA itself. The data show approximately 150,000 clones, approximately 80% seen once.

The chain recombines TRBV11-3 with TRBJ2-7; 9 bases line up with TRBD2. The TCR sequence derives from a woman aged 55-70 years with acute or convalescent COVID-19. The sample comprised peripheral blood. CDR3 region: CASSGGGAPREQYF. The CDR3 DNA reads TGTGCCAGCAGCGGCGGGGGGGCCCCGCGAGAGCAGTACTTC.